Shown below are 28 T cell receptor beta chains from a single sample sequenced in a study of OX40 agonist ivuxolimab in advanced cancers. TCRdb keeps only in-frame clones here, not all; method: immunoSEQ multiplex PCR. The sample consists of approximately 58,000 clones, roughly 85% of them appearing once. The sequencing here drew on CD4+ or CD8+ T cells sorted from blood, taken in a trial of the OX40 agonist ivuxolimab. These receptor sequences come from an adult with an advanced solid tumor such as melanoma, head and neck, liver or kidney cancer.

This clone was recorded a few times. The chain combines TRBV27 with TRBJ1-2; D gene unclear. The V gene's germline CDR1 is MNHEY and CDR2 SMNVEV (reference sequence). The CDR3 sequence is 13 residues long. V shed 2 bases and J shed 3 bases, with 7 bases lying between them. The CDR3 sequence: CASSLGSYYGYTF. The CDR3 DNA is TGTGCCAGCAGTTTAGGCAGTTACTATGGCTACACCTTC.

J is TRBJ2-1 and V is TRBV5-1; D unclear. CDR3 size: 16 residues. V shed 0 bases and J shed 4 bases, with 14 bases lying between them. Per germline, CDR1 SGHRS and CDR2 YFSETQ. The CDR3 sequence is CASSLVASPTYNEQFF. For the CDR3, the DNA is TGCGCCAGCAGCTTGGTGGCTTCTCCAACTTACAATGAGCAGTTCTTC.

V usage is TRBV5-1 and J usage is TRBJ2-1; 7 bases are a match to TRBD2. Germline CDR1 reads SGHRS; CDR2 reads YFSETQ. This CDR3 spans 14 amino acids. The junction had 7 bases not matched to a gene; V was cut back by 1 base and J by 9 bases. The CDR3 DNA reads TGCGCCAGCAGCTTGAACGCGGGAGTAAGTGAGCAGTTCTTC. Translated, it gives CASSLNAGVSEQFF.

This chain links TRBV4-2 with TRBJ2-5; the D gene is possibly TRBD1 (6 bases). Germline CDR1 reads LGHNA; CDR2 reads YNFKEQ. The ends were cut back, 0 bases at V and 6 bases at J, with 17 bases in the middle. The CDR3 is 16 amino acids. CDR3 coding DNA: TGTGCCAGCAGCCAAGATTTGGCAGGGGAAAGAAAGACCCAGTACTTC. Translating gives CASSQDLAGERKTQYF.

V gene TRBV19 combines with J gene TRBJ1-2; TRBD1 agrees at 7 bases. Unmatched junction bases numbered 3, after V lost 6 bases and J lost 2 bases. Germline V lookup: CDR1 LNHDA, CDR2 SQIVND (reference sequence). This CDR3 comprises 13 residues. The CDR3 nucleotides are TGTGCCAGTAGATTGGACAGGAACTATGGCTACACCTTC. Translation: CASRLDRNYGYTF.

The chain links TRBV7-6 to TRBJ1-4; 10 bases match TRBD1. Germline V lookup: CDR1 SGHVS, CDR2 FNYEAQ. The CDR3 covers 14 residues. V dropped 4 bases and J dropped 8; count of bases not matched to a gene: 4. CDR3 sequence: CASSSGTGEEKLFF. Here the CDR3 DNA reads TGTGCCAGCAGCTCGGGGACAGGGGAAGAAAAACTGTTTTTT.

This clone is medium-sized by share. This chain links TRBV28 with TRBJ1-4, with a possible D match to TRBD1 (6 bases). The ends were cut back, 7 bases at V and 5 bases at J, with 11 bases in the middle. The CDR3 contains 13 residues. The V gene's germline CDR1 is MDHEN and CDR2 SYDVKM. The CDR3 sequence is CASKGGSNEKLFF. CDR3 DNA: TGTGCCAGCAAGGGGGGCTCGAATGAAAAACTGTTTTTT.

The V and J genes are TRBV4-1 and TRBJ1-6; a possible D gene is TRBD1 (5 bases). V was cut by 4 bases and J by 8 bases, with 12 bases left in between. The CDR3 has 14 amino acids. The germline gives CDR1 MGHRA, CDR2 YSYEKL. The CDR3 here is CASSPDRLYSPLHF. CDR3 sequence (DNA): TGCGCCAGCAGCCCCGACAGACTTTATTCACCCCTCCACTTT.

As to this clone: The sample has other DNA sequences that encode this CDR3 too. This chain uses TRBV28 with TRBJ2-7; tentatively, D is TRBD1 (6 bases). Germline V gives CDR1 MDHEN, CDR2 SYDVKM. Trimming removed 6 bases from V and 2 bases from J, with 14 bases in between. The CDR3 spans 14 residues. The CDR3 spells CASRWGQGPYEQYF. CDR3 coding DNA: TGTGCCAGCAGGTGGGGGCAGGGACCCTACGAGCAGTACTTC.

This clone was detected only a few times. CDR3 residues: CASSQNRRGSPLHF. Here the CDR3 DNA reads TGTGCCAGCAGCCAAAATAGACGGGGTTCACCCCTCCACTTT. J is TRBJ1-6 and V is TRBV7-2; no clear D. The CDR3 loop spans 14 amino acids. The ends were cut back, 5 bases at V and 9 bases at J, with 14 bases in the middle. Germline V lookup: CDR1 SGHTA, CDR2 FQGNSA.

The chain combines TRBV5-6 with TRBJ2-2, with 12 bases identical to TRBD2. The CDR3 has 18 residues. In germline, CDR1 is SGHDT, CDR2 YYEEEE. Germline trimming cut 4 bases from V and 6 bases from J; bases unmatched to any gene: 13. The CDR3 reads CASSPNPGLAGLPGELFF. In nucleotides, the CDR3 is TGTGCCAGCAGCCCAAACCCCGGACTAGCGGGATTACCCGGGGAGCTGTTTTTT.

The chain has TRBV29-1 and TRBJ1-1; unclear D gene. The CDR3 has 12 amino acids. The V and J ends lost 4 bases and 1 base respectively, with 7 bases between them. CDR1 and CDR2 from the germline V gene are SQVTM and ANQGSEA. Here the CDR3 reads CSVVAANTEAFF. In DNA, the CDR3 is TGCAGCGTTGTTGCTGCGAACACTGAAGCTTTCTTT. The full variable domain, its missing parts supplied by reference TRBV29-1 and TRBJ1-1, is SAVISQKPSRDICQRGTSLTIQCQVDSQVTMMFWYRQQPGQSLTLIATANQGSEATYESGFVIDKFPISRPNLTFSTLTVSNMSPEDSSIYLCSVVAANTEAFFGQGTRLTVV.

This chain links TRBV30 with TRBJ2-7; D perhaps matches TRBD2 (5 bases). The CDR3 consists of 16 residues. The germline CDR1 and CDR2 sequences are GTSNPN and SVGIG (reference sequence). V gave up 2 bases and J gave up 3 bases, with 20 bases separating them. CDR3 protein: CAWSPTLQTTNYEQYF. Written as DNA, the CDR3 is TGTGCCTGGAGTCCCACCTTACAGACTACTAACTACGAGCAGTACTTC.

J is TRBJ2-1 and V is TRBV5-8; D is unclear. Looked up from germline, CDR1 is SGHTS and CDR2 is YDEGEE. The V end lost 0 bases, the J end lost 9 bases, and 13 bases lay between the germline ends. The CDR3 runs 14 residues. The CDR3 region is CASSLAYSGREQFF. DNA for the CDR3: TGTGCCAGCAGCTTGGCATACTCTGGTCGTGAGCAGTTCTTC. Filled out from reference TRBV5-8 and TRBJ2-1, the complete variable domain reads EAGVTQSPTHLIKTRGQQATLRCSPISGHTSVYWYQQALGLGLQFLLWYDEGEERNRGNFPPRFSGRQFPNYSSELNVNALELEDSALYLCASSLAYSGREQFFGPGTRLTVL.

The chain employs TRBV4-1 and TRBJ2-4; D gene unclear. CDR1 is MGHRA, CDR2 YSYEKL, per germline. The CDR3 is 16 residues long. Trimming took off 1 base at V and 7 bases at J, with 17 bases between the two ends. The CDR3 here is CASSQGGSRSFNIQYF. The DNA of the CDR3 is TGCGCCAGCAGCCAAGGAGGTAGCAGGTCATTTAACATTCAGTACTTC.

The chain uses TRBV7-3 and TRBJ2-3; 7 nucleotides line up with TRBD1. Germline CDR1 and CDR2: SGHTA and FQGTGA. This CDR3 region has 14 residues. V lost 4 bases, J lost 4 bases, and 5 bases stayed unmatched. CDR3 in amino acids: CASSSWTGADTQYF. For the CDR3, the DNA is TGTGCCAGCAGCTCCTGGACAGGTGCAGATACGCAGTATTTT.

This clone has just one count. One junction end disagrees with the germline gene, perhaps due to a read error. The chain uses TRBV11-2 and TRBJ2-1, with D maybe TRBD2 (5 bases). Germline lookup yields CDR1 SGHAT and CDR2 FQNNGV. CDR3 length: 12 residues. As DNA, the CDR3 is TGTGCCAGCAGTTATGGTCGGGGAAGATTAGTCTTC. This gives the protein CASSYGRGRLVF.

V gene TRBV9 combines with J gene TRBJ2-1, with unresolved D. Germline V gene lookup returns CDR1 SGDLS and CDR2 YYNGEE. This CDR3 has 13 residues. The V gene lost 0 bases and the J gene lost 5 bases, with 6 bases spanning the gap. The CDR3 spells CASSVDRNNEQFF. The CDR3 DNA follows: TGTGCCAGCAGCGTAGATCGGAACAATGAGCAGTTCTTC. The full variable domain, rest sourced from reference TRBV9 and TRBJ2-1, is DSGVTQTPKHLITATGQRVTLRCSPRSGDLSVYWYQQSLDQGLQFLIQYYNGEERAKGNILERFSAQQFPDLHSELNLSSLELGDSALYFCASSVDRNNEQFFGPGTRLTVL.

The chain couples TRBV18 to TRBJ1-1; D remains ambiguous. This CDR3 spans 15 amino acids. Between the trimmed V and J ends, which lost 3 bases and 0 bases, there was a span of 11 bases. Germline-derived CDR1 and CDR2 are KGHSH and LQKENI. The CDR3 sequence: CASSPQTEMNTEAFF. The CDR3 nucleotides read TGTGCCAGCTCACCCCAGACGGAAATGAACACTGAAGCTTTCTTT.

This clone was recorded a few times. The chain employs TRBV6-1 and TRBJ1-5; no reliable D call. The V gene lost 8 bases and the J gene lost 5 bases, with 13 bases spanning the gap. The germline V gene encodes CDR1 MNHNS and CDR2 SASEGT. The CDR3 is made up of 13 amino acids. CDR3 coding DNA: TGTGCCAGCGGAGTTGCCTGGGATCAGCCCCAGCATTTT. Translating it yields CASGVAWDQPQHF.

This clone has a single count. This sequence joins TRBV2 and TRBJ2-2; either TRBD1 or TRBD2 may supply D (6 bases each). V was cut by 8 bases and J by 7 bases, with 14 bases left in between. Germline CDR1 and CDR2: SNHLY and FYNNEI. This CDR3 comprises 13 residues. As DNA, the CDR3 is TGTGCCAGCGGCAATGGGGGGCACGGGGAGCTGTTTTTT. Translation: CASGNGGHGELFF.

The V call is TRBV5-8, the J call TRBJ2-7, with unresolved D. CDR1 SGHTS and CDR2 YDEGEE come from the germline V gene. CDR3 length: 12 residues. The V end was cut by 1 base, the J end by 3 bases, with 5 bases between. The DNA for the CDR3 is TGTGCCAGCAGCTTGAAAGGCTACGAGCAGTACTTC. This sequence encodes CASSLKGYEQYF.

The chain has TRBV4-3 and TRBJ1-5, with 9 nucleotides matching TRBD1. In germline, CDR1 is LGHNA, CDR2 YSLEER. The CDR3 is 14 residues long. Trimming removed 0 bases from V and 7 bases from J; junction bases left unmatched: 1. The DNA for the CDR3 is TGCGCCAGCAGCCAAGAGACAGGGGGGCAGCCCCAGCATTTT. Its translation: CASSQETGGQPQHF.

The chain employs TRBV5-4 and TRBJ1-1; D is unresolved. The CDR3 spans 15 residues. Germline V lookup: CDR1 SGHNT, CDR2 YYREEE (reference sequence). Trimming cost V 0 bases and J 7 bases, with 16 bases left between them. CDR3 residues: CASSLVQLGLSEAFF. The CDR3, as DNA: TGTGCCAGCAGCTTGGTCCAGCTCGGTTTGAGTGAAGCTTTCTTT.

The chain uses TRBV10-3 and TRBJ2-5; 15 bases fit TRBD2. Germline V gives CDR1 ENHRY, CDR2 SYGVKD. Trimming at V came to 3 bases and at J to 5 bases, leaving 10 bases not matched to a gene. The CDR3 spans 18 residues. The CDR3, as DNA: TGTGCCATCAGTGATGGACTAGCGGGAGGGCCGGGTCGGGAGACCCAGTACTTC. Its translation is CAISDGLAGGPGRETQYF.

The V gene is TRBV6-1, the J gene TRBJ1-2; D perhaps matches TRBD1 (5 bases). V was cut by 10 bases and J by 1 base, with 13 bases left in between. The CDR3 is made up of 13 amino acids. Per germline, CDR1 MNHNS and CDR2 SASEGT. CDR3 sequence (DNA): TGTGCCACCTTATATGACAGTAACTATGGCTACACCTTC. Protein: CATLYDSNYGYTF.

V gene TRBV6-5 combines with J gene TRBJ2-7; 8 positions agree with TRBD2. Germline V gene lookup returns CDR1 MNHEY and CDR2 SVGAGI. With V trimmed by 2 bases and J by 2 bases, 5 bases remained unmatched. This CDR3 is 15 amino acids long. The CDR3 nucleotides read TGTGCCAGCAGTTACCGGCGGGGGGCCACCTACGAGCAGTACTTC. Amino acids: CASSYRRGATYEQYF.

The rearrangement joins TRBV6-1 to TRBJ2-1; D call uncertain. V lost 7 bases and J 0 bases, leaving 13 bases between the germline ends. This CDR3 has 15 amino acids. The germline gives CDR1 MNHNS, CDR2 SASEGT. The CDR3 is CASTGVTSSYNEQFF. The CDR3 nucleotides are TGTGCCAGCACGGGCGTAACCAGCTCCTACAATGAGCAGTTCTTC.